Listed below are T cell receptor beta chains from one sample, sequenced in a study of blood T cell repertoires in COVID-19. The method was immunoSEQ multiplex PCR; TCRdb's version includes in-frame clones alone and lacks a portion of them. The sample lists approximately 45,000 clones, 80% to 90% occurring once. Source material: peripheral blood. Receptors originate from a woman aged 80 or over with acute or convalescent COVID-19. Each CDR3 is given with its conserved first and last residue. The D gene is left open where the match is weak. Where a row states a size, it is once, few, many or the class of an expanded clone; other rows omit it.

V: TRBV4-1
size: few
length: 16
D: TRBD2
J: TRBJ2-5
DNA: TGCGCCAGCAGCCAGGGGGGACTAGCGGGGCGAGAGACCCAGTACTTC
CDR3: CASSQGGLAGRETQYF

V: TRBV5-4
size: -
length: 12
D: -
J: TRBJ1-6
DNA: TGTGCCAGCAGCGGGGAGACAGGCCTCCTCCACTTT
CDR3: CASSGETGLLHF

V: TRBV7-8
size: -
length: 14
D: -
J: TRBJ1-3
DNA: TGTGCCAGCAGCTTACTCCGCTCTGGAAACACCATATATTTT
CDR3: CASSLLRSGNTIYF

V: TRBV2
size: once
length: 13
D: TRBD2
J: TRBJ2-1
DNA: TGTGCCAGCAGTGGGGACTACGCGAGTGAGCAGTTCTTC
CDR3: CASSGDYASEQFF

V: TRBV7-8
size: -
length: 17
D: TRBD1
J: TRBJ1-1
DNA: TGTGCCAGCACCTTCTTGGACAGGGGGCGGGTGAACACTGAAGCTTTCTTT
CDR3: CASTFLDRGRVNTEAFF

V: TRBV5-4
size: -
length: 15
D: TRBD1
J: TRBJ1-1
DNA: TGTGCCAGCAGCTTGATGGGACAGGGGACCACTGAAGCTTTCTTT
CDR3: CASSLMGQGTTEAFF

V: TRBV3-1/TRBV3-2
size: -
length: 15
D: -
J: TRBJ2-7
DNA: TGTGCCAGCAGCCCAAGATCGGGGGGCAACTACGAGCAGTACTTC
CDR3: CASSPRSGGNYEQYF

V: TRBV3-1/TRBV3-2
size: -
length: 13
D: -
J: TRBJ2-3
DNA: TGTGCCAGCAGCCCAGGCCCCACAGATACGCAGTATTTT
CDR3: CASSPGPTDTQYF

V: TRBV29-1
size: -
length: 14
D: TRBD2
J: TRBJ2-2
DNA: TGCAGCGTTGTACTAGCGGGGGGGACCGGGGAGCTGTTTTTT
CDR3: CSVVLAGGTGELFF

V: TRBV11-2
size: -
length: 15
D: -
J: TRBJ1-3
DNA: TGTGCCAGCAGCTCCTGGGGGGGGACTGGAAACACCATATATTTT
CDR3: CASSSWGGTGNTIYF

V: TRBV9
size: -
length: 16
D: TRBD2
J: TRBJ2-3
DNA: TGTGCCAGCAGCGTAGATAGACTAGCGAAAGCAGATACGCAGTATTTT
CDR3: CASSVDRLAKADTQYF

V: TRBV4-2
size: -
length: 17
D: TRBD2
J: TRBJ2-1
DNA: TGTGCCAGCAGCCAAAGGACTATGAGCGGGGGGATGTTTGAGCAGTTCTTC
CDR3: CASSQRTMSGGMFEQFF

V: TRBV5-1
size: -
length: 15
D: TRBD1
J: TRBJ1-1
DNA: TGCGCCAGCGGACAGGGGATCGAGTTGAACACTGAAGCTTTCTTT
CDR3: CASGQGIELNTEAFF

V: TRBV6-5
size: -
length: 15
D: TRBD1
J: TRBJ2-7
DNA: TGTGCCAGCAGGTTTCCAGACAGGGCCACCTACGAGCAGTACTTC
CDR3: CASRFPDRATYEQYF

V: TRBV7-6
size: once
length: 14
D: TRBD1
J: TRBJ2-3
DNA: TGTGCCAGCAGCCAGACAGGGGGCTCAGATACGCAGTATTTT
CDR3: CASSQTGGSDTQYF

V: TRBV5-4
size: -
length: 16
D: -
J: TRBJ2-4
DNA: TGTGCCAGCAGCTTGGGCAGTCAAATAGCCAAAAACATTCAGTACTTC
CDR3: CASSLGSQIAKNIQYF

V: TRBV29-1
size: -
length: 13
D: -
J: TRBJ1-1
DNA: TGCAGCTCCCGGGAGGGACCGAACACTGAAGCTTTCTTT
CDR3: CSSREGPNTEAFF

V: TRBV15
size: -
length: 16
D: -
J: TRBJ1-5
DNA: TGTGCCACCAGCAGGACGACAGGATATAGCAATCAGCCCCAGCATTTT
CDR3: CATSRTTGYSNQPQHF

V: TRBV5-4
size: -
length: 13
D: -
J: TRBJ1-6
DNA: TGTGCCAGCAGCTTACTGAGTAATTCACCCCTCCACTTT
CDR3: CASSLLSNSPLHF

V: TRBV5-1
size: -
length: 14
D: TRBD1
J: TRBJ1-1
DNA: TGCGCCAGCAGGCGGGGACAGGGGCTCACTGAAGCTTTCTTT
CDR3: CASRRGQGLTEAFF

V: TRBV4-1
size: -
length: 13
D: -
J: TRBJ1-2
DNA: TGCGCCAGCAGCCACGGGAAAGAAATAGGCTACACCTTC
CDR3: CASSHGKEIGYTF

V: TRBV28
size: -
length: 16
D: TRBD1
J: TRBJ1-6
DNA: TGTGCCAGCAGGGGACAGACCCCCAGTGATAATTCACCCCTCCACTTT
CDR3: CASRGQTPSDNSPLHF

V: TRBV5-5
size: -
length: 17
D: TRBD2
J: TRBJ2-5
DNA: TGTGCCAGCAGCTTGGAACTAGCGGGGGGGTACCAAGAGACCCAGTACTTC
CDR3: CASSLELAGGYQETQYF

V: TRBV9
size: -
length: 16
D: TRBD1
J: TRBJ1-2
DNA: TGTGCCAGCAGCGTAGCGGTGACAGGGGACTACTATGGCTACACCTTC
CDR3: CASSVAVTGDYYGYTF

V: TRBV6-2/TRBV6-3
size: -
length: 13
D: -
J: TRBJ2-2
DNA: TGTGCCAGCAGTTACCCCTCCGCCGGGGAGCTGTTTTTT
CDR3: CASSYPSAGELFF

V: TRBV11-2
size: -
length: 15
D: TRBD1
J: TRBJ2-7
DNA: TGTGCCAGCAGCCCAAGGACAGGTTATCTGAGAGAGCAGTACTTC
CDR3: CASSPRTGYLREQYF

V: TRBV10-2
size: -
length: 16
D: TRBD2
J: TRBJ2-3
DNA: TGCGCCAGCAACCCTATGGCGGGGGAAACGGGGGGTACGCAGTATTTT
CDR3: CASNPMAGETGGTQYF

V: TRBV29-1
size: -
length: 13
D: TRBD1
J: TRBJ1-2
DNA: TGCAGCGTCGGGGACAGCCGAGGGTATGGCTACACCTTC
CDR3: CSVGDSRGYGYTF

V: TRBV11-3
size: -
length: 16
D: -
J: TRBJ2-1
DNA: TGTGCCAGCAGCCTCGTGGGGGACTTCCCCTACAATGAGCAGTTCTTC
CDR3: CASSLVGDFPYNEQFF